Sequencing of this T cell receptor (beta chain) was carried out in a study of T cell repertoires in cytomegalovirus infection. On the study more broadly: Peptides in the study included HLA-C-restricted and HLA-B-restricted CMV epitopes. Matching HLA type and CMV infection were both indicated by public TCR beta signatures.

Study-wide results and limits: It was HLA-C-restricted CMV-specific TCR beta clonotypes that dominated the response ex vivo. CMV carriers having the relevant HLA were flagged by cumulative public TCR beta family frequency.

CDR1 and CDR2 (germline): LNHNV, YYDKDF (reference sequence). Trimming took 4 bases from V and 1 from J, leaving 9 bases between them. CDR3 size: 14 residues. This clonotype occurred once. Its antigen is as yet unknown. TCRdb ran MiXCR on the reads and lists one entry per CDR3 protein. The sample consists of about 100,000 distinct CDR3 sequences, about 29% of them appearing once. The receptor was derived from a human donor in good health (CMV status not recorded). Some clones in this sample may be carry-over from other donors' samples. The V gene is TRBV15, the J gene TRBJ2-3, with a tentative D call TRBD2 (5 bases). This sample comprised CD8+ T cells from cultured PBMCs, obtained from culture after CMV antigen stimulation. The CDR3 here is CATSTDGGTDTQYF. CDR3 DNA sequence: TGTGCCACCAGCACTGACGGGGGCACAGATACGCAGTATTTT.